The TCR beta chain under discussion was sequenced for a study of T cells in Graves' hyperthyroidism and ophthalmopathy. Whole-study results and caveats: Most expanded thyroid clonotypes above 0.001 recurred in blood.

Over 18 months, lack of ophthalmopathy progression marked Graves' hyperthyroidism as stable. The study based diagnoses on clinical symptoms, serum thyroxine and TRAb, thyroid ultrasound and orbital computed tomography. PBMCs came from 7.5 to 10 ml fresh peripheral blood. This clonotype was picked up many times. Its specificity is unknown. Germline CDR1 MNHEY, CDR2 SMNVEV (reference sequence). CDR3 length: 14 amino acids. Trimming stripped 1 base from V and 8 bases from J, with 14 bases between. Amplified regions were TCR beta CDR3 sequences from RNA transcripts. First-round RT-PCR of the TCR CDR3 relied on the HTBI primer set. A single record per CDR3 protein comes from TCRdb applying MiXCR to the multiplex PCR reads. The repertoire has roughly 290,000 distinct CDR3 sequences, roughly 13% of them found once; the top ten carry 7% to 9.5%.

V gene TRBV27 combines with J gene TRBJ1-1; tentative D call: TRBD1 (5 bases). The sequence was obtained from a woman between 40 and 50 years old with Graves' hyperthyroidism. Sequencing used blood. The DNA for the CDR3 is TGTGCCAGCAGTTTATTGGGGACGGCCAAGGAAGCTTTCTTT. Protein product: CASSLLGTAKEAFF.